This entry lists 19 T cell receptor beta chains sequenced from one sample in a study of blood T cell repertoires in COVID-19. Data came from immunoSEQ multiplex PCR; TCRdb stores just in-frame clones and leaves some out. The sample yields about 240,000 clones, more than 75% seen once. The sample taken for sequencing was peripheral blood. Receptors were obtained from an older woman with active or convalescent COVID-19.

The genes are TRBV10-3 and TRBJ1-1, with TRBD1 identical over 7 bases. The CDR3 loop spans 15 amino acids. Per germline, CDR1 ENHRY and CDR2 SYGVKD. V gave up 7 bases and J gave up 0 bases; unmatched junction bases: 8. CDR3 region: CAITTSGQMNTEAFF. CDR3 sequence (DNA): TGTGCCATCACTACCTCGGGACAGATGAACACTGAAGCTTTCTTT.

CDR3 sequence reads: CASSLAGQGVYSPLHF. The CDR3 DNA follows: TGTGCCAGCAGCTTAGCTGGCCAGGGGGTGTATTCACCCCTCCACTTT. The chain employs TRBV7-6 and TRBJ1-6; 7 nucleotides line up with TRBD1. The CDR3 is 16 residues long. Trimming took 0 bases from V and 8 from J; bases not matched to a gene: 7. Germline V gene data show CDR1 as SGHVS and CDR2 as FNYEAQ.

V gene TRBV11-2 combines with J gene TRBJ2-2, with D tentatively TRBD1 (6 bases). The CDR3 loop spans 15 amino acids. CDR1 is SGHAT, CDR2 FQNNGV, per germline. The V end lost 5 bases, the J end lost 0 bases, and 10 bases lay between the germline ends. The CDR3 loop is CASSKQGPNTGELFF. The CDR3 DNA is TGTGCCAGCAGCAAACAGGGACCGAACACCGGGGAGCTGTTTTTT.

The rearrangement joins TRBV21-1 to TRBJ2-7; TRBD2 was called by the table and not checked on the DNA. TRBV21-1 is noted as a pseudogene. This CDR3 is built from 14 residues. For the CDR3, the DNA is TGTGCCAGCAGCAAGAAAGAGGGTGGCTACGAGCAGTACTTC. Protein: CASSKKEGGYEQYF.

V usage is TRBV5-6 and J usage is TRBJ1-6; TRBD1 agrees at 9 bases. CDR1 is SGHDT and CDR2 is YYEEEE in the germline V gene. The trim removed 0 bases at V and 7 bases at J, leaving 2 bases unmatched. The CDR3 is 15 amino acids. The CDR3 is CASSLEDRGNSPLHF. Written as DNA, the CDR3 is TGTGCCAGCAGCTTGGAGGACAGGGGAAATTCACCCCTCCACTTT. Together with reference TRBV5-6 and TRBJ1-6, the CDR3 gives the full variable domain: DAGVTQSPTHLIKTRGQQVTLRCSPKSGHDTVSWYQQALGQGPQFIFQYYEEEERQRGNFPDRFSGHQFPNYSSELNVNALLLGDSALYLCASSLEDRGNSPLHFGNGTRLTVT.

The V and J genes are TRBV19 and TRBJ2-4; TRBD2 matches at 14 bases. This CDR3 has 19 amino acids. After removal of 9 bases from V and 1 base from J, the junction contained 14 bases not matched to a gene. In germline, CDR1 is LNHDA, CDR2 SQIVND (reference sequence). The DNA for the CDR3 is TGTGCCAGGAGGATACCGGGACTAGCGGGGGCAGGGGCCAAAAACATTCAGTACTTC. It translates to CARRIPGLAGAGAKNIQYF.

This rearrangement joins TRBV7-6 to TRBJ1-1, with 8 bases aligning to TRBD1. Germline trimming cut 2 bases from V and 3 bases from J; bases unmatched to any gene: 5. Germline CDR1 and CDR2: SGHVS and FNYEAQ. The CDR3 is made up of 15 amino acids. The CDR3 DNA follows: TGTGCCAGCAGCTTACGACAGGGGCGGGACACTGAAGCTTTCTTT. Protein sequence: CASSLRQGRDTEAFF. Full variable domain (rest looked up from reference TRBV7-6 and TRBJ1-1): GAGVSQSPRYKVTKRGQDVALRCDPISGHVSLYWYRQALGQGPEFLTYFNYEAQQDKSGLPNDRFSAERPEGSISTLTIQRTEQRDSAMYRCASSLRQGRDTEAFFGQGTRLTVV.

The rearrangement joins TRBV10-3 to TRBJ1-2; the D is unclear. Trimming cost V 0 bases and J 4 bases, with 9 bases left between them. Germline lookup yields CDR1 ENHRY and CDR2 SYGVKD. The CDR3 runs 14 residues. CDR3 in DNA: TGTGCCATCAGTGAGTCAGGCTTAGCCTATGGCTACACCTTC. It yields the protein CAISESGLAYGYTF.

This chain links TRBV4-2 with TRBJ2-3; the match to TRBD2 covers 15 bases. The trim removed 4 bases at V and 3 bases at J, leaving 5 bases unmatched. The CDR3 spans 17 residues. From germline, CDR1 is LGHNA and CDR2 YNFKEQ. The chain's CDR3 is CASSRGLAGGPTDTQYF. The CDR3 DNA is TGTGCCAGCAGCCGTGGACTAGCGGGGGGGCCGACAGATACGCAGTATTTT.

Here the CDR3 reads CASAGQRRYEQYF. The DNA for the CDR3 is TGTGCCAGCGCAGGACAGAGAAGATACGAGCAGTACTTC. This chain connects TRBV2 to TRBJ2-7; TRBD1 is a possible D gene (6 bases). The CDR3 covers 13 residues. The V gene lost 8 bases and the J gene lost 4 bases, with 15 bases spanning the gap. Germline CDR1 SNHLY, CDR2 FYNNEI.

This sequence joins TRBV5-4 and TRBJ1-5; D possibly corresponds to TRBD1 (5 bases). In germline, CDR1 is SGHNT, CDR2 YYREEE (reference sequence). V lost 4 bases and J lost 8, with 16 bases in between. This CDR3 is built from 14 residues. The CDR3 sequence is CASSREGRVEPQHF. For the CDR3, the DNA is TGTGCCAGCAGCCGGGAGGGGCGTGTGGAGCCCCAGCATTTT. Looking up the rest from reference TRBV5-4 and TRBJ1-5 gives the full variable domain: ETGVTQSPTHLIKTRGQQVTLRCSSQSGHNTVSWYQQALGQGPQFIFQYYREEENGRGNFPPRFSGLQFPNYSSELNVNALELDDSALYLCASSREGRVEPQHFGDGTRLSIL.

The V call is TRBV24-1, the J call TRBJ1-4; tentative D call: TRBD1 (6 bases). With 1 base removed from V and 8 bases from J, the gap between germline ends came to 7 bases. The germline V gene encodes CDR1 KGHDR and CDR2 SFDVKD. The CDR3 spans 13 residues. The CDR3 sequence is CATSDLTGEKLFF. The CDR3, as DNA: TGTGCCACCAGTGATTTAACAGGGGAAAAACTGTTTTTT.

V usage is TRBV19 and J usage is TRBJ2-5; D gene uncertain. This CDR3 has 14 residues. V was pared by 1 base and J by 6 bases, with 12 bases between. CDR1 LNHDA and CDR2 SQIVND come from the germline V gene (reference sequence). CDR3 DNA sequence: TGTGCCAGTAGTATAGGGCTAGGCACGAAGACCCAGTACTTC. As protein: CASSIGLGTKTQYF.

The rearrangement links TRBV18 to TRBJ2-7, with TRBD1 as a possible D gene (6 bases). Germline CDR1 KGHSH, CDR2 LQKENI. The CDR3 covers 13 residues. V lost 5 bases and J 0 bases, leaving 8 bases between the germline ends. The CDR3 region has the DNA TGTGCCAGCTCAGAAGGGGGCTCCTACGAGCAGTACTTC. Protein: CASSEGGSYEQYF.

In DNA, the CDR3 is TGTGCCAGCAGCGCCAACGGGGTCGGTAATCAGCCCCAGCATTTT. This gives the protein CASSANGVGNQPQHF. The chain recombines TRBV6-5 with TRBJ1-5, with D hard to call. Trimming removed 6 bases from V and 4 bases from J, with 16 bases in between. Germline CDR1 reads MNHEY; CDR2 reads SVGAGI. The CDR3 is 15 amino acids.

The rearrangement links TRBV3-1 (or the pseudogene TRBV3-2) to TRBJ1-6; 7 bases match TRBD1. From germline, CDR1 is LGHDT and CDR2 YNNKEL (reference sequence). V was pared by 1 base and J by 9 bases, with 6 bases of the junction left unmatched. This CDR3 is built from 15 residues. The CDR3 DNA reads TGTGCCAGCAGCCAAGTCGGGACAGCTGGTTCACCCCTCCACTTT. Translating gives CASSQVGTAGSPLHF.

The CDR3 is CASSSQAQNGYTF. The CDR3 DNA is TGCGCCAGCAGCTCTCAGGCGCAGAATGGCTACACCTTC. The V gene is TRBV5-1, the J gene TRBJ1-2; D unresolved. The V end was cut by 3 bases, the J end by 6 bases, with 12 bases between. The germline CDR1 and CDR2 sequences are SGHRS and YFSETQ. CDR3 length: 13 amino acids.

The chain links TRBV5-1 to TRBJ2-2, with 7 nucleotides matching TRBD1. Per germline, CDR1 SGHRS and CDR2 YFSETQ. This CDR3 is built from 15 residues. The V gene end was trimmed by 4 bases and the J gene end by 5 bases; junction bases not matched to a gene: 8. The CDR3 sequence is CASSTSTGQTGELFF. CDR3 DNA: TGCGCCAGCAGCACCTCGACAGGGCAAACCGGGGAGCTGTTTTTT. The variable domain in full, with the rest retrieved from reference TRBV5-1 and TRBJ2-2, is KAGVTQTPRYLIKTRGQQVTLSCSPISGHRSVSWYQQTPGQGLQFLFEYFSETQRNKGNFPGRFSGRQFSNSRSEMNVSTLELGDSALYLCASSTSTGQTGELFFGEGSRLTVL.

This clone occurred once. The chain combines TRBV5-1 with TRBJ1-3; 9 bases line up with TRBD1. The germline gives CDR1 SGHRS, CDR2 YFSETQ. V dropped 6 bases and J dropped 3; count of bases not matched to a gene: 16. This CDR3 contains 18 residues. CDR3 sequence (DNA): TGCGCCAGCAAGGAATCCCCGGGACAGGGAGTTTTTGGAAACACCATATATTTT. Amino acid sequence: CASKESPGQGVFGNTIYF.